This T cell receptor beta chain was captured in a study of blood T cell repertoires in COVID-19. Produced via immunoSEQ multiplex PCR; TCRdb's table is partial and in-frame only. This table has about 190,000 clones, about 88% appearing once. This clonotype originated in a woman aged 40-49 years who had recovered from COVID-19. Sequenced input: peripheral blood.

Here the CDR3 reads CSVEKGDYGYTF. The CDR3, as DNA: TGCAGCGTTGAAAAGGGGGACTATGGCTACACCTTC. The genes are TRBV29-1 and TRBJ1-2; tentatively, D is TRBD1 (6 bases). This CDR3 region has 12 residues. The ends were cut back, 2 bases at V and 3 bases at J, with 7 bases in the middle. Germline CDR1 SQVTM, CDR2 ANQGSEA.